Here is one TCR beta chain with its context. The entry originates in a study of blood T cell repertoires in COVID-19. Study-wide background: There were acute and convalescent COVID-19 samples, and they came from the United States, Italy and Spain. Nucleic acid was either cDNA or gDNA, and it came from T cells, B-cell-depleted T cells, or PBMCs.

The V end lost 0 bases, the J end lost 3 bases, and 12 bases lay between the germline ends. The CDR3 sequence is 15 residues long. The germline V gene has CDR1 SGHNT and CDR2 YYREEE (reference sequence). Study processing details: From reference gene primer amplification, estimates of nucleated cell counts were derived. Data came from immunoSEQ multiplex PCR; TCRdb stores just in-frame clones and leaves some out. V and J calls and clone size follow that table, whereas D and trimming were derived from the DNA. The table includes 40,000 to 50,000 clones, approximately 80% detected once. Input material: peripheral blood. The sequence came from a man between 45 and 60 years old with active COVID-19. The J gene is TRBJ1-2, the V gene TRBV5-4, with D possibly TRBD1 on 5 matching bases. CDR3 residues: CASSLAERGDYGYTF. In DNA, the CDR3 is TGTGCCAGCAGCTTGGCCGAGCGGGGGGACTATGGCTACACCTTC.